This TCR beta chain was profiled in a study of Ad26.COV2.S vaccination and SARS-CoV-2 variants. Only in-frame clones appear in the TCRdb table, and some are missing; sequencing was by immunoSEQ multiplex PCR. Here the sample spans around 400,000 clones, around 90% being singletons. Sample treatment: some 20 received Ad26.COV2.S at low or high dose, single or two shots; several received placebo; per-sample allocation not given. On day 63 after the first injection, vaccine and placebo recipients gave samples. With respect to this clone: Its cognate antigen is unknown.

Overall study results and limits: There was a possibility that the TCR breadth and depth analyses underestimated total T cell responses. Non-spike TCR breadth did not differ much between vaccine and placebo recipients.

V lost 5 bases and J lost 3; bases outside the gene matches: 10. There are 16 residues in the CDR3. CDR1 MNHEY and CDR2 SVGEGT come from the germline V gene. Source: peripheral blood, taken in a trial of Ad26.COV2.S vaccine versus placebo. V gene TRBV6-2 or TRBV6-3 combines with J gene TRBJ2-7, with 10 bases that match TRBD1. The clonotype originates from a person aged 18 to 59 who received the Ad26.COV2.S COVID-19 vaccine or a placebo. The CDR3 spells CASSTQTGGAHYEQYF. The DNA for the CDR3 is TGTGCCAGCAGTACCCAGACAGGGGGCGCCCACTACGAGCAGTACTTC.